A single sample is the source of the 30 T cell receptor beta chains below, sequenced in a study of cytomegalovirus exposure and HLA in healthy donors. Both 60 Vbeta primers and 13 Jbeta primers went into the PCR. Assay used: immunoSEQ multiplex PCR; TCRdb lists only in-frame clones, some missing. The sample records approximately 290,000 clones, about four fifths being singletons. The sequenced material came from PBMCs. These receptors all stem from a girl aged 2-15 years in good health and CMV-seronegative.

The chain carries TRBV6-5 and TRBJ1-5, with TRBD1 matching 7 bases. The CDR3 contains 15 residues. V dropped 4 bases and J dropped 7; count of bases not matched to a gene: 10. Germline CDR1 and CDR2: MNHEY and SVGAGI. For the CDR3, the DNA is TGTGCCAGCAGTTTTAGCACAGGGGATAGCCAGCCCCAGCATTTT. Protein product: CASSFSTGDSQPQHF.

J is TRBJ1-6 and V is TRBV6-5; possibly TRBD1 for D (5 bases). CDR1 and CDR2 (germline): MNHEY, SVGAGI. Trimming cost V 6 bases and J 11 bases, with 11 bases left between them. The CDR3 totals 12 residues. The CDR3 spells CASRLIGAPLHF. Written as DNA, the CDR3 is TGTGCCAGCAGACTAATAGGGGCACCCCTCCACTTT.

The chain recombines TRBV28 with TRBJ2-1; no clear D gene. V lost 6 bases, J lost 4 bases, and 16 bases lay in between. CDR1 and CDR2 (germline): MDHEN, SYDVKM. CDR3 length: 15 amino acids. The CDR3 spells CASRLQSSPYNEQFF. The CDR3 DNA reads TGTGCCAGCAGATTGCAGTCATCCCCATACAATGAGCAGTTCTTC.

The CDR3 bases are TGTGCCAGCAGCTCTGGGGCGCGAGGCTATGGCTACACCTTC. Residues: CASSSGARGYGYTF. V usage is TRBV13 and J usage is TRBJ1-2, with D possibly matching TRBD1 (5 bases). This CDR3 spans 14 amino acids. Trimming removed 4 bases from V and 4 bases from J, with 13 bases in between. Germline loops: CDR1 PRHDT, CDR2 FYEKMQ (reference sequence).

The V and J genes are TRBV12-1 and TRBJ2-5; no check of the table's D call, TRBD2, against the DNA was made. TRBV12-1 is a documented pseudogene. The CDR3 loop spans 12 amino acids. The CDR3 reads CASSYKEETQYF. DNA of the CDR3: TGTGCCAGCAGCTACAAGGAGGAGACCCAGTACTTC.

This clone was seen once. This chain connects TRBV30 to TRBJ1-6; D gene uncertain. V was cut by 5 bases and J by 5 bases, with 7 bases left in between. Germline CDR1 is GTSNPN and CDR2 is SVGIG (reference sequence). The CDR3 length is 12 residues. The CDR3 here is CAWRRDNSPLHF. The CDR3 nucleotides are TGTGCCTGGCGACGGGATAATTCACCCCTCCACTTT.

V and J are TRBV27 and TRBJ2-7; 7 bases are a match to TRBD2. The V and J ends lost 7 bases and 2 bases, in that order; junction bases with no gene match: 29. The V gene's germline CDR1 is MNHEY and CDR2 SMNVEV (reference sequence). This CDR3 has 21 amino acids. CDR3 in amino acids: CASTRRGSGLTPFYHPYEQYF. The CDR3 DNA is TGTGCCAGCACTAGACGCGGTTCGGGACTAACGCCTTTCTACCATCCCTACGAGCAGTACTTC.

The chain recombines TRBV28 with TRBJ2-1, with D tentatively TRBD1 (6 bases). From germline, CDR1 is MDHEN and CDR2 SYDVKM. The CDR3 is 14 amino acids. V shed 5 bases and J shed 11 bases, with 19 bases lying between them. CDR3 nucleotides: TGTGCCAGCAGTCCCCCCCCTTCTACAGGGAAGCAGTTCTTC. It encodes CASSPPPSTGKQFF. The whole variable domain, remainder taken from reference TRBV28 and TRBJ2-1, is DVKVTQSSRYLVKRTGEKVFLECVQDMDHENMFWYRQDPGLGLRLIYFSYDVKMKEKGDIPEGYSVSREKKERFSLILESASTNQTSMYLCASSPPPSTGKQFFGPGTRLTVL.

The CDR3 spells CASSVGTGVNQPQHF. As DNA, the CDR3 is TGTGCCAGCAGCGTAGGGACAGGAGTAAATCAGCCCCAGCATTTT. This chain links TRBV9 with TRBJ1-5, with 7 bases identical to TRBD1. From germline, CDR1 is SGDLS and CDR2 YYNGEE. The CDR3 spans 15 residues. V trimming: 0 bases; J trimming: 4 bases; junction bases outside the gene matches: 4.

The chain's CDR3 is CASSQRQAMGEAFF. CDR3 coding DNA: TGTGCCAGCAGCCAGAGACAGGCGATGGGTGAAGCTTTCTTT. The chain is built from TRBV5-5 and TRBJ1-1, with D possibly TRBD1 on 6 matching bases. V lost 4 bases and J lost 7, with 17 bases in between. This CDR3 has 14 residues. Germline-derived CDR1 and CDR2 are SGHKS and YYEKEE (reference sequence).

The V and J genes are TRBV5-1 and TRBJ2-7, with D unclear. This CDR3 comprises 11 residues. In germline, CDR1 is SGHRS, CDR2 YFSETQ. Trimming took 3 bases from V and 3 from J, leaving 4 bases between them. CDR3 loop: CASSSSYEQYF. The CDR3 DNA is TGCGCCAGCAGCTCGAGCTACGAGCAGTACTTC.

J is TRBJ2-7 and V is TRBV9; TRBD2 agrees at 8 bases. CDR1 and CDR2 (germline): SGDLS, YYNGEE. CDR3 length equals 14 residues. The V segment lost 7 bases and the J segment 4 bases; nucleotides outside the gene matches: 10. CDR3 amino acids: CASFSGGEIYEQYF. The CDR3 bases are TGTGCCAGCTTCTCGGGAGGGGAGATTTACGAGCAGTACTTC.

The V and J genes are TRBV30 and TRBJ1-1, with TRBD1 matching 9 bases. This CDR3 comprises 13 residues. CDR1 is GTSNPN and CDR2 is SVGIG in the germline V gene (reference sequence). V shed 0 bases and J 8 bases; nucleotides not matched to a gene: 4. The CDR3 spells CAWSVGTGNEAFF. Here the CDR3 DNA reads TGTGCCTGGAGTGTAGGGACAGGGAACGAAGCTTTCTTT.

This chain links TRBV6-6 with TRBJ2-1; possible D gene TRBD2, 5 bases. The ends were cut back, 8 bases at V and 3 bases at J, with 5 bases in the middle. The CDR3 covers 11 residues. CDR1 and CDR2 (germline): MNHNY, SVGAGI (reference sequence). The CDR3 protein is CASAGYNEQFF. CDR3 nucleotides: TGTGCCAGCGCGGGCTACAATGAGCAGTTCTTC.

This clone was found a few times. This chain connects TRBV27 to TRBJ2-3, with D possibly matching TRBD1 (5 bases). The CDR3 runs 12 residues. The V and J ends lost 5 bases and 4 bases respectively, with 7 bases between them. The germline gives CDR1 MNHEY, CDR2 SMNVEV (reference sequence). CDR3 protein: CASSRRADTQYF. CDR3 nucleotide sequence: TGTGCCAGCAGTCGCAGGGCAGATACGCAGTATTTT.

The chain recombines TRBV9 with TRBJ2-1; TRBD2 agrees at 7 bases. J lost 6 bases, V lost 2 bases, and 11 bases had no gene match. Germline V gene sequence: CDR1 SGDLS, CDR2 YYNGEE. CDR3 length equals 16 residues. The CDR3: CASSVREAGLGNEQFF. The CDR3 nucleotides read TGTGCCAGCAGCGTCCGGGAGGCAGGGTTAGGCAATGAGCAGTTCTTC.

This chain joins TRBV30 and TRBJ2-5; TRBD1 might be the D (6 bases). The J call may be in error: the DNA end matches TRBJ2-7 better. In germline, CDR1 is GTSNPN, CDR2 SVGIG (reference sequence). CDR3 length equals 12 residues. CDR3 sequence reads: CAWSLRGYEQYF. Written as DNA, the CDR3 is TGTGCCTGGAGTCTCAGGGGATACGAGCAGTACTTC.

CDR3 sequence reads: CASTGLAGIVKYF. CDR3 DNA sequence: TGTGCCAGCACGGGACTAGCGGGAATCGTGAAGTACTTC. This chain joins TRBV6-6 and TRBJ2-7, with 13 bases lining up with TRBD2. This CDR3 is 13 amino acids long. Per the germline V gene, CDR1 is MNHNY and CDR2 is SVGAGI (reference sequence). J lost 11 bases, V lost 7 bases, and 8 bases had no gene match.

The chain recombines TRBV28 with TRBJ2-5; the D gene is possibly TRBD2 (6 bases). The J call may be incorrect, as the DNA end agrees better with TRBJ2-7. This CDR3 is 14 amino acids long. CDR1 and CDR2 (germline): MDHEN, SYDVKM. The CDR3 sequence is CASSLGGDSYEQYF. As DNA, the CDR3 is TGTGCCAGCAGTTTGGGAGGCGACTCCTACGAGCAGTACTTC.

The V gene is TRBV7-6, the J gene TRBJ2-2; TRBD1 agrees at 8 bases. The germline gives CDR1 SGHVS, CDR2 FNYEAQ. The CDR3 sequence is 15 residues long. V dropped 5 bases and J dropped 4; count of bases not matched to a gene: 6. The CDR3 is CASSLRGPSTGELFF. The DNA for the CDR3 is TGTGCCAGCAGCCTCAGGGGGCCTAGCACCGGGGAGCTGTTTTTT.

The chain has TRBV30 and TRBJ1-1; perhaps TRBD1 as D (6 bases). V was shortened by 7 bases and J by 4 bases, with 16 bases between the two germline ends. The germline V gene has CDR1 GTSNPN and CDR2 SVGIG (reference sequence). The CDR3 consists of 13 residues. In nucleotides, the CDR3 is TGTGCCTATAACAGGGCCGTAAGCACTGAAGCTTTCTTT. It codes for CAYNRAVSTEAFF.

This clone turned up a few times. The rearrangement uses TRBV10-2 and TRBJ2-7, with 7 bases matching TRBD1. Germline V gives CDR1 WSHSY, CDR2 SAAADI. With V trimmed by 5 bases and J by 2 bases, 6 bases remained unmatched. This CDR3 has 14 amino acids. The CDR3 loop is CASSTGTATYEQYF. In DNA, the CDR3 is TGCGCCAGCAGTACCGGGACAGCAACCTACGAGCAGTACTTC.

The chain links TRBV5-1 to TRBJ1-1, with TRBD1 matching over 9 bases. V trimming: 4 bases; J trimming: 1 base; junction bases outside the gene matches: 5. Germline V gene data show CDR1 as SGHRS and CDR2 as YFSETQ. This CDR3 is built from 15 residues. The CDR3 reads CASSAPDRGNTEAFF. DNA of the CDR3: TGCGCCAGCAGCGCCCCGGACAGGGGGAACACTGAAGCTTTCTTT.

The rearrangement links TRBV13 to TRBJ2-5; 8 positions agree with TRBD2. The length of the CDR3 is 16 residues. V gave up 5 bases and J gave up 1 base; unmatched junction bases: 9. Germline loops: CDR1 PRHDT, CDR2 FYEKMQ (reference sequence). DNA of the CDR3: TGTGCCAGCAGCCCCCCGGGCGCGGGGGGCCAAGAGACCCAGTACTTC. As protein: CASSPPGAGGQETQYF.

This clone came up once. The V and J genes are TRBV28 and TRBJ2-7, with D unclear. V was cut by 4 bases and J by 7 bases, with 5 bases left in between. The CDR3 loop spans 10 amino acids. The germline V gene has CDR1 MDHEN and CDR2 SYDVKM. CDR3 in DNA: TGTGCCAGCAGTTCCTTTGAGCAGTACTTC. Its protein is CASSSFEQYF.

Turning to this clone: The sample contains more than one DNA sequence encoding this CDR3. The J gene is TRBJ2-7, the V gene TRBV10-2; 14 nucleotides line up with TRBD2. Looked up from germline, CDR1 is WSHSY and CDR2 is SAAADI. V dropped 0 bases and J dropped 4; count of bases not matched to a gene: 2. The length of the CDR3 is 16 residues. CDR3 sequence reads: CASSESGLAGAYEQYF. The CDR3 nucleotides read TGCGCCAGCAGTGAGTCGGGACTAGCGGGAGCTTACGAGCAGTACTTC.

The chain combines TRBV28 with TRBJ2-1; D ambiguous. CDR3 length: 13 amino acids. The germline V and J ends were trimmed by 9 bases and 2 bases, with 11 bases remaining between them. CDR1 and CDR2 (germline): MDHEN, SYDVKM. The CDR3 protein is CASSPPPYNEQFF. The DNA of the CDR3 is TGTGCCAGTTCCCCCCCTCCCTACAATGAGCAGTTCTTC.

The V gene is TRBV27, the J gene TRBJ2-7; D is perhaps TRBD2 (5 bases). Germline V CDR1 and CDR2: MNHEY, SMNVEV (reference sequence). The CDR3 loop spans 15 amino acids. V was cut by 6 bases and J by 2 bases, with 17 bases left in between. CDR3 amino acids: CASRATLAQAYEQYF. The CDR3 bases are TGTGCCAGCAGGGCAACTCTAGCCCAAGCCTACGAGCAGTACTTC.

The chain couples TRBV6-1 to TRBJ1-2; D is uncertain. The V gene's germline CDR1 is MNHNS and CDR2 SASEGT. The CDR3 length is 14 residues. Trimming pared 2 bases from V and 3 bases from J, leaving 10 bases between. CDR3 in amino acids: CASSEPEQYYGYTF. The CDR3 coding sequence is TGTGCCAGCAGTGAACCGGAGCAATACTATGGCTACACCTTC.

This chain uses TRBV5-1 with TRBJ2-7; TRBD1 aligns across 7 bases. J gave up 6 bases and V 2 bases, and 8 bases lay outside the gene matches. The CDR3 is 14 residues long. Looked up from germline, CDR1 is SGHRS and CDR2 is YFSETQ. CDR3 residues: CASSFGTARLEQYF. In DNA form, the CDR3 reads TGCGCCAGCAGCTTCGGGACAGCCCGGCTCGAGCAGTACTTC.